The 21 T cell receptor beta chains in this list originate from one sample, sequenced in a study of blood T cells in healthy people across ages. Next came a second PCR, run for about 7 to 12 cycles, which used a sample-barcoded 5' primer along with a J-beta primer mix. TCRdb processed the 5' RACE reads anew with MiXCR; each CDR3 protein has one entry. The sample holds 550,000 to 750,000 distinct CDR3 sequences, around 21% seen once. Sequenced input: blood. Receptors were obtained from a man aged 65 to 79 in good health.

This clonotype was counted between two and nine times. The chain combines TRBV29-1 with TRBJ2-3; D gene uncertain. This CDR3 contains 12 residues. Germline values: CDR1 SQVTM, CDR2 ANQGSEA. Trimming shortened V by 6 bases and J by 1 base, and 8 bases separated the two germline ends. CDR3: CSVAPGTDTQYF. The CDR3 DNA reads TGCAGCGTCGCCCCCGGCACAGATACGCAGTATTTT.

This clonotype occurred once. The rearrangement joins TRBV12-3 or TRBV12-4 to TRBJ1-5; 10 bases match TRBD1. This CDR3 contains 15 residues. V dropped 5 bases and J dropped 1; count of bases not matched to a gene: 2. CDR3 DNA sequence: TGTGCCAGCAGTCGGGGACAGGGGAGCAATCAGCCCCAGCATTTT. It specifies CASSRGQGSNQPQHF.

This clonotype was observed a handful of times. The chain carries TRBV7-9 and TRBJ2-5, with D perhaps matching TRBD2 (6 bases). With the DNA end fitting TRBJ2-1 better, the J assignment may be wrong. This CDR3 contains 17 residues. In germline, CDR1 is SEHNR, CDR2 FQNEAQ (reference sequence). CDR3 sequence reads: CASSSVDTAEGYNEQFF. CDR3 DNA sequence: TGTGCCAGCAGCTCCGTCGATACAGCGGAGGGCTACAATGAGCAGTTCTTC.

This clonotype has at least ten counts. The chain has TRBV19 and TRBJ2-7; the D is unclear. The length of the CDR3 is 15 residues. V was shortened by 3 bases and J by 2 bases, with 14 bases between the two germline ends. Germline lookup yields CDR1 LNHDA and CDR2 SQIVND (reference sequence). CDR3 nucleotide sequence: TGTGCCAGTAGTATCTCTAACAGAGAGACCTACGAGCAGTACTTC. It yields the protein CASSISNRETYEQYF.

This clonotype was seen more than once but under ten times. The genes are TRBV20-1 and TRBJ2-5; D ambiguous. The CDR3 runs 13 residues. V lost 2 bases and J 1 base, leaving 8 bases between the germline ends. The germline gives CDR1 DFQATT, CDR2 SNEGSKA (reference sequence). The chain's CDR3 is CSARSWAQETQYF. CDR3 DNA sequence: TGCAGTGCTAGAAGCTGGGCCCAAGAGACCCAGTACTTC.

V is TRBV4-1 and J is TRBJ2-7; D is undetermined. CDR3 length: 15 residues. Between the trimmed V and J ends, which lost 1 base and 4 bases, there was a span of 14 bases. The germline V gene encodes CDR1 MGHRA and CDR2 YSYEKL. The CDR3 DNA is TGCGCCAGCAGCCAAGTGGGCCGGCACCCTTACGAGCAGTACTTC. Encoded protein: CASSQVGRHPYEQYF.

V gene TRBV5-1 combines with J gene TRBJ2-1; 8 bases map to TRBD1. The V segment lost 4 bases and the J segment 0 bases; nucleotides outside the gene matches: 3. Germline CDR1 and CDR2: SGHRS and YFSETQ. CDR3 length: 15 residues. This CDR3 reads CASSGQGTSYNEQFF. The CDR3 DNA reads as TGCGCCAGCAGCGGACAGGGTACCTCCTACAATGAGCAGTTCTTC. The full variable domain, its missing parts supplied by reference TRBV5-1 and TRBJ2-1, is KAGVTQTPRYLIKTRGQQVTLSCSPISGHRSVSWYQQTPGQGLQFLFEYFSETQRNKGNFPGRFSGRQFSNSRSEMNVSTLELGDSALYLCASSGQGTSYNEQFFGPGTRLTVL.

This clonotype was seen more than once but under ten times. This chain uses TRBV6-5 with TRBJ2-5; 10 positions agree with TRBD2. J lost 7 bases, V lost 5 bases, and 7 bases had no gene match. The V gene's germline CDR1 is MNHEY and CDR2 SVGAGI. The CDR3 has 14 amino acids. CDR3 sequence reads: CASSDGLAAGTQYF. DNA for the CDR3: TGTGCCAGCAGTGACGGACTAGCGGCGGGGACCCAGTACTTC.

This clonotype was detected only once. V usage is TRBV20-1 and J usage is TRBJ2-3; D unclear. Trimming took off 3 bases at V and 1 base at J, with 11 bases between the two ends. Germline CDR1 reads DFQATT; CDR2 reads SNEGSKA (reference sequence). CDR3 length equals 14 residues. The CDR3 DNA follows: TGCAGTGCTAGTACTCGGTCTGGCACAGATACGCAGTATTTT. Its translation is CSASTRSGTDTQYF.

The table lists this clonotype with a count of one. One end of the junction fails to match germline, which may point to a read error. The J gene is TRBJ2-1, the V gene TRBV6-2 or TRBV6-3, with D possibly matching TRBD2 (5 bases). The closer fit of TRBJ2-7 to the DNA end suggests the J call may be wrong. CDR1 and CDR2 from the germline V gene are MNHEY and SVGEGT. The CDR3 totals 14 residues. CDR3 sequence: CVSRDGINSGEQYF. DNA of the CDR3: TGTGTCAGCAGAGACGGGATCAACTCTGGGGAGCAGTACTTC.

This clonotype was detected a few times. The chain uses TRBV20-1 and TRBJ2-1; 9 nucleotides align to TRBD2. This CDR3 spans 14 amino acids. Germline CDR1 reads DFQATT; CDR2 reads SNEGSKA (reference sequence). V lost 6 bases to trimming and J lost 7 bases; unmatched junction nucleotides: 10. The CDR3 here is CSASYAGGPNEQFF. CDR3 DNA: TGCAGTGCGTCCTACGCGGGAGGGCCAAATGAGCAGTTCTTC.

This clonotype occurred a few times. The J gene is TRBJ1-4, the V gene TRBV9; 11 bases are a match to TRBD1. Germline values: CDR1 SGDLS, CDR2 YYNGEE. The length of the CDR3 is 15 residues. Trimming at V came to 2 bases and at J to 7 bases, leaving 4 bases not matched to a gene. The DNA for the CDR3 is TGTGCCAGCAGCGTCGGGACAGGGGGTGGTGAAAAACTGTTTTTT. Amino acid sequence: CASSVGTGGGEKLFF.

This clonotype was seen a handful of times. CDR3 sequence (DNA): TGTGCCAGCAGCTTAGGTCCGGGAACCTTCGGCAATGAGCAGTTCTTC. Translation gives CASSLGPGTFGNEQFF. The chain joins TRBV7-2 to TRBJ2-1; possibly TRBD2 for D (5 bases). The CDR3 consists of 16 residues. The germline CDR1 and CDR2 sequences are SGHTA and FQGNSA. V was shortened by 1 base and J by 6 bases, with 16 bases between the two germline ends.

Only one count was recorded for this clonotype. V and J are TRBV15 and TRBJ1-5; no reliable D call. Germline CDR1 LNHNV, CDR2 YYDKDF (reference sequence). CDR3 size: 13 residues. V lost 0 bases, J lost 6 bases, and 6 bases lay in between. Written as DNA, the CDR3 is TGTGCCACCAGCAGAGATTCGCTTCAGCCCCAGCATTTT. Its translation is CATSRDSLQPQHF.

This clonotype was seen a handful of times. The rearrangement joins TRBV11-1 to TRBJ2-4, with D tentatively TRBD2 (6 bases). This CDR3 is 17 amino acids long. V lost 2 bases and J lost 0, with 14 bases in between. The germline V gene has CDR1 SGHAT and CDR2 FQDESV (reference sequence). CDR3 in amino acids: CASSLSGAAGAKNIQYF. The CDR3 DNA reads TGTGCCAGCAGCTTATCGGGAGCGGCGGGAGCCAAAAACATTCAGTACTTC.

The chain's CDR3 is CSARDLDYPSNEQFF. The DNA for the CDR3 is TGCAGTGCTAGAGATTTGGACTACCCCAGCAATGAGCAGTTCTTC. The chain couples TRBV20-1 to TRBJ2-5, with D possibly TRBD2 on 6 matching bases. The J call is doubtful: the DNA matches TRBJ2-1 better. CDR1 DFQATT and CDR2 SNEGSKA come from the germline V gene (reference sequence). The CDR3 sequence is 15 residues long.

This clonotype was recorded a few times. The chain recombines TRBV29-1 with TRBJ1-1, with D hard to call. Germline V gene lookup returns CDR1 SQVTM and CDR2 ANQGSEA. The CDR3 is made up of 11 amino acids. Trimming took off 4 bases at V and 2 bases at J, with 5 bases between the two ends. CDR3 DNA sequence: TGCAGCGTTGGGAAAAACACTGAAGCTTTCTTT. Its protein is CSVGKNTEAFF.

This clonotype has more than one count but fewer than ten. The chain combines TRBV29-1 with TRBJ2-1; D is perhaps TRBD1 or TRBD2 (6 bases each). V was pared by 7 bases and J by 0 bases, with 10 bases between. CDR1 SQVTM and CDR2 ANQGSEA come from the germline V gene. The CDR3 loop spans 13 amino acids. CDR3 bases: TGCAGCGGGGGGGCAAGCTCCTACAATGAGCAGTTCTTC. Translated: CSGGASSYNEQFF.

This clonotype was detected only a few times. The CDR3 spells CASTLQGDTQYF. The CDR3 region has the DNA TGTGCCAGCACCCTCCAGGGAGATACGCAGTATTTT. This chain joins TRBV25-1 and TRBJ2-3; tentatively, D is TRBD1 (5 bases). The V and J ends lost 7 bases and 5 bases respectively, with 10 bases between them. Per the germline V gene, CDR1 is MGHDK and CDR2 is SYGVNS. CDR3 length equals 12 residues.

This clonotype was recorded a few times. The chain couples TRBV9 to TRBJ2-7; 7 bases fit TRBD1. V was clipped by 0 bases and J by 4 bases; unmatched bases: 4. The CDR3 length is 14 residues. The V gene's germline CDR1 is SGDLS and CDR2 YYNGEE. The CDR3 DNA reads TGTGCCAGCAGCGTAGATGGGACAGCTTACGAGCAGTACTTC. It encodes CASSVDGTAYEQYF.

This clonotype has more than one count but fewer than ten. The chain combines TRBV15 with TRBJ2-4; the D gene is possibly TRBD2 (5 bases). This CDR3 is 15 amino acids long. CDR1 is LNHNV and CDR2 is YYDKDF in the germline V gene (reference sequence). V dropped 1 base and J dropped 3 bases, with 10 bases sitting between them. The CDR3 protein is CATSRGAGNKNIQYF. CDR3 in DNA: TGTGCCACCAGCAGAGGTGCGGGTAACAAAAACATTCAGTACTTC.